One T cell receptor beta chain is described in this entry. In germline, CDR1 is MNHEY, CDR2 SVGAGI. The CDR3 is made up of 15 amino acids. With 3 bases removed from V and 1 base from J, the gap between germline ends came to 13 bases. This sample stems from a study of cytomegalovirus exposure and HLA in healthy donors. Turning to the study itself: T cells numbering about 200 million yielded some 120 million unique TCR beta sequences in an earlier analysis.

Nominal health characterized the donors when sampled, though unrecorded immune exposures were likely. The PCR ran on 60 Vbeta and 13 Jbeta primers. Profiled with immunoSEQ multiplex PCR; TCRdb holds only in-frame clones, not every one. Of roughly 140,000 clones listed, over 70% are singletons. This receptor was identified in a man in his forties in good health and CMV-seronegative. This chain uses TRBV6-5 with TRBJ2-7, with D perhaps matching TRBD1 (6 bases). Sequencing used PBMCs. CDR3 sequence (DNA): TGTGCCAGCAGTTATTCGACAGGATCTTCCTACGAGCAGTACTTC. It translates to CASSYSTGSSYEQYF.